The next 16 T cell receptor beta chains were all read from a single sample in a study of T cell repertoires in ileal Crohn's disease. This sample's time point: inflamed ileum from the surgical specimen. Here immunoSEQ multiplex PCR was the method, and the copy in TCRdb shows in-frame clones only, minus some. Here the sample spans about 2,900 clones, about four fifths being singletons. The sample comprised ileal tissue. Receptors originate from an adult with Crohn's disease.

The chain links TRBV9 to TRBJ2-3; TRBD2 agrees at 7 bases. The V gene's germline CDR1 is SGDLS and CDR2 YYNGEE. Germline trimming cut 3 bases from V and 2 bases from J; bases unmatched to any gene: 6. The CDR3 extends over 15 amino acids. The CDR3 DNA reads TGTGCCAGCAGCGCCGGACTAGGGGACACAGATACGCAGTATTTT. It codes for CASSAGLGDTDTQYF.

This sequence joins TRBV10-3 and TRBJ2-3; D is ambiguous. In germline, CDR1 is ENHRY, CDR2 SYGVKD. The ends were cut back, 8 bases at V and 4 bases at J, with 10 bases in the middle. CDR3 size: 12 residues. The CDR3 region has the DNA TGTGCCATCTCCCCCAGCCCAGATACGCAGTATTTT. This codes for CAISPSPDTQYF.

This clone was counted once. This chain uses TRBV11-3 with TRBJ2-1; TRBD2 is a possible D gene (6 bases). The CDR3 extends over 14 amino acids. The germline gives CDR1 SGHNT, CDR2 YENEEA. Trimming took 3 bases from V and 6 from J, leaving 12 bases between them. The CDR3 DNA reads TGTGCCAGCAGCTTCGGCGGGAACCGCAATGAGCAGTTCTTC. Translated, it gives CASSFGGNRNEQFF.

J is TRBJ2-7 and V is TRBV6-1, with 7 bases aligning to TRBD1. The CDR3 length is 14 residues. Losses at the gene ends were 5 bases for V and 2 bases for J; bases not matched to a gene: 6. Germline-derived CDR1 and CDR2 are MNHNS and SASEGT. CDR3 bases: TGTGCCAGCAGTAAGACAGGGTCCCCCTACGAGCAGTACTTC. This encodes CASSKTGSPYEQYF.

This chain links TRBV4-2 with TRBJ2-7; D not certain. The CDR3 is made up of 13 amino acids. Germline CDR1 reads LGHNA; CDR2 reads YNFKEQ. V shed 1 base and J shed 4 bases, with 8 bases lying between them. In DNA, the CDR3 is TGTGCCAGCAGCCAAGCCGGTCTATACGAGCAGTACTTC. Its protein product is CASSQAGLYEQYF.

The chain links TRBV10-3 to TRBJ2-7, with D possibly matching TRBD1 (6 bases). V was shortened by 10 bases and J by 3 bases, with 10 bases between the two germline ends. The CDR3 runs 11 residues. CDR1 ENHRY and CDR2 SYGVKD come from the germline V gene. The DNA for the CDR3 is TGTGCCACCCAGGGGTTCTACGAGCAGTACTTC. Its translation is CATQGFYEQYF.

Points on this clone: Different DNA sequences within this sample yield the same CDR3. The chain carries TRBV19 and TRBJ2-1, with TRBD1 as a possible D gene (6 bases). The ends were cut back, 5 bases at V and 2 bases at J, with 13 bases in the middle. The V gene's germline CDR1 is LNHDA and CDR2 SQIVND (reference sequence). This CDR3 contains 15 residues. CDR3 DNA sequence: TGTGCCAGTAGTGACAGGACGGGGACCTACAATGAGCAGTTCTTC. Protein sequence: CASSDRTGTYNEQFF.

V usage is TRBV5-4 and J usage is TRBJ2-3; D is possibly TRBD2 (6 bases). V was trimmed by 5 bases and J by 6 bases, leaving 22 bases between them. CDR1 is SGHNT, CDR2 YYREEE, per germline (reference sequence). The CDR3 spans 16 residues. The CDR3 coding sequence is TGTGCCAGCAGACCCCACGGGGGACTTTCCGTCGATACGCAGTATTTT. This codes for CASRPHGGLSVDTQYF.

V is TRBV7-3 and J is TRBJ2-5; a weak D match, TRBD2 (5 bases). Trimming removed 5 bases at V and 1 base at J, with 8 bases between. The CDR3 length is 13 residues. Germline V gene lookup returns CDR1 SGHTA and CDR2 FQGTGA. The CDR3 reads CASSPTSQETQYF. In DNA, the CDR3 is TGTGCCAGCAGCCCCACTAGCCAAGAGACCCAGTACTTC.

CDR3 sequence: CASSSSGIVTGELFF. The CDR3 DNA reads TGTGCCAGCAGCTCGAGCGGGATTGTCACCGGGGAGCTGTTTTTT. The genes are TRBV5-4 and TRBJ2-2, with 7 bases fitting TRBD2. This CDR3 region has 15 residues. With 3 bases clipped from V and 4 bases from J, the junction kept 6 bases outside the gene matches. CDR1 SGHNT and CDR2 YYREEE come from the germline V gene (reference sequence).

This rearrangement joins TRBV7-3 to TRBJ2-5; D might be TRBD2 (6 bases). This CDR3 is 16 amino acids long. The germline gives CDR1 SGHTA, CDR2 FQGTGA. V lost 3 bases and J 4 bases, leaving 18 bases between the germline ends. The CDR3: CASSFVGSGGGETQYF. CDR3 coding DNA: TGTGCCAGCAGCTTTGTGGGTAGCGGAGGCGGAGAGACCCAGTACTTC.

This chain connects TRBV7-9 to TRBJ2-5; D might be TRBD2 (5 bases). The CDR3 length is 17 residues. Germline V lookup: CDR1 SEHNR, CDR2 FQNEAQ (reference sequence). V lost 5 bases, J lost 2 bases, and 21 bases lay in between. CDR3: CASSPSLGEKHQETQYF. The CDR3 DNA sequence: TGTGCCAGCAGCCCCTCCCTTGGGGAGAAGCATCAAGAGACCCAGTACTTC.

This chain links TRBV28 with TRBJ2-6; D remains ambiguous. The V gene's germline CDR1 is MDHEN and CDR2 SYDVKM. V was clipped by 3 bases and J by 0 bases, with 18 bases between them. The CDR3 length is 19 residues. The CDR3 loop is CASSFAPGRISSGANVLTF. Here the CDR3 DNA reads TGTGCCAGCAGTTTTGCCCCTGGACGGATAAGCTCTGGGGCCAACGTCCTGACTTTC.

This clone was seen only a few times. The same CDR3 also results from other DNA sequences found in this sample. This chain links TRBV9 with TRBJ2-2; D is unclear. Trimming cost V 0 bases and J 3 bases, with 12 bases left between them. CDR1 and CDR2 from the germline V gene are SGDLS and YYNGEE. This CDR3 comprises 16 residues. The CDR3 DNA sequence: TGTGCCAGCAGCGTAGGCCCAGTAGGAGACACCGGGGAGCTGTTTTTT. This encodes CASSVGPVGDTGELFF.

The gene calls are TRBV4-3 and TRBJ2-4; no clear D. Per the germline V gene, CDR1 is LGHNA and CDR2 is YSLEER. CDR3 length: 16 residues. Trimming removed 2 bases from V and 0 bases from J, with 11 bases in between. The CDR3 spells CASSQSMTVAKNIQYF. The DNA of the CDR3 is TGCGCCAGCAGCCAATCGATGACGGTAGCCAAAAACATTCAGTACTTC.

The rearrangement links TRBV5-5 to TRBJ1-5; D perhaps matches TRBD1 (6 bases). The CDR3 is 15 residues long. Germline V CDR1 and CDR2: SGHKS, YYEKEE (reference sequence). V was cut by 1 base and J by 5 bases, with 13 bases left in between. CDR3 in amino acids: CASSLFEQGDQPQHF. The CDR3 DNA sequence: TGTGCCAGCAGCTTGTTTGAACAGGGCGATCAGCCCCAGCATTTT.